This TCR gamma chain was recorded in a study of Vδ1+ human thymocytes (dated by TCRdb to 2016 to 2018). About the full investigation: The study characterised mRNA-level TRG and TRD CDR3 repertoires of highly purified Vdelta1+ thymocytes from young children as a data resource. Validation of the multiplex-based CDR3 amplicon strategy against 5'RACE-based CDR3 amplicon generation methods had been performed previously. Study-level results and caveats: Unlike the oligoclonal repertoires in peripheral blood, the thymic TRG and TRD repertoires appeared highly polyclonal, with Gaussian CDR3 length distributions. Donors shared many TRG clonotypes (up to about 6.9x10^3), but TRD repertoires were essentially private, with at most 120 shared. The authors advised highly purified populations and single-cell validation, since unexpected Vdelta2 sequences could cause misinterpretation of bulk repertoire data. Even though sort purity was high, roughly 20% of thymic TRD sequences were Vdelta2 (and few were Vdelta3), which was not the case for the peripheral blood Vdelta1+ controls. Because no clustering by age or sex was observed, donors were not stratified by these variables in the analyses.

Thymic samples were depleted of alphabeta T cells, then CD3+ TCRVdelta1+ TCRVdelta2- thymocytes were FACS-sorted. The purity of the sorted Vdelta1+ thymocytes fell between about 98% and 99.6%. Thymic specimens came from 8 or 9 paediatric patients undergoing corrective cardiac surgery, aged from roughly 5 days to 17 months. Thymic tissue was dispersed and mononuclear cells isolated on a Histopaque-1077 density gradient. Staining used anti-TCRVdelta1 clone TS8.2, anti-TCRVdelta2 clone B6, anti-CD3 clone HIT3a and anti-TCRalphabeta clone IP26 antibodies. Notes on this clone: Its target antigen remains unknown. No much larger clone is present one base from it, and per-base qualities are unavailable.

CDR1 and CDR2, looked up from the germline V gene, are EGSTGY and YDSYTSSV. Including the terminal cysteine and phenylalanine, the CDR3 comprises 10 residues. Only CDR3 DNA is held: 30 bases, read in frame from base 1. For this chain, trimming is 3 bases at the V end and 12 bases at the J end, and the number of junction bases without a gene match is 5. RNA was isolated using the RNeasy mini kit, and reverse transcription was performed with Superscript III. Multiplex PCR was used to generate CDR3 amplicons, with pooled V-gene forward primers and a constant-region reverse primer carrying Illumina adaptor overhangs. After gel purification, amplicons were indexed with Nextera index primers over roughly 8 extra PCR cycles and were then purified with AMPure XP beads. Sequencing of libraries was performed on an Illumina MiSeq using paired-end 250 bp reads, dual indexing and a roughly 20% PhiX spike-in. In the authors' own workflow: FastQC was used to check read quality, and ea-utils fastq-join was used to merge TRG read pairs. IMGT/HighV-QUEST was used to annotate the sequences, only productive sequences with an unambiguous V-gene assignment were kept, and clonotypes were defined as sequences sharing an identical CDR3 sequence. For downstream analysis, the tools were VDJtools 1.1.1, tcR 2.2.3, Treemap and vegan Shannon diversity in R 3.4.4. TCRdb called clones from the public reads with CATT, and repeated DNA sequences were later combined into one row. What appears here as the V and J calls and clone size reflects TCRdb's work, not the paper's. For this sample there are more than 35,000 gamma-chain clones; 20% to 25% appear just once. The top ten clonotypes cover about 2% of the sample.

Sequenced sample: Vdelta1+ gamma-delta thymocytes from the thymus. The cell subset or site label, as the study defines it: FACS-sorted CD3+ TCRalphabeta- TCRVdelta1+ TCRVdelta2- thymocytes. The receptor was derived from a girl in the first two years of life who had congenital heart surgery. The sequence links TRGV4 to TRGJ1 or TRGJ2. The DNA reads TGTGCCACCTGGGATTGGGTGAAACTCTTT. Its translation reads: CATWDWVKLF.